This T cell receptor beta chain emerged from a study of T cells in Graves' hyperthyroidism and ophthalmopathy. Overall study findings and caveats: Within blood appeared most thyroid clonotypes that had expanded above 0.001.

A roughly 9.3 ml volume of fresh peripheral blood provided the PBMCs. Amplified regions were TCR beta CDR3 sequences from RNA transcripts. When the TCR CDR3 underwent first-round RT-PCR, the HTBI primer set was used. TCRdb processed the multiplex PCR reads anew with MiXCR; each CDR3 protein has one entry. The sample has 530,000 or so distinct CDR3 sequences, about 15% seen once. CDR1 is LGHNA and CDR2 is YSLEER in the germline V gene. V dropped 1 base and J dropped 0; count of bases not matched to a gene: 1. The length of the CDR3 is 17 residues. This clonotype appeared many times. Its antigen is not known.

J is TRBJ2-3 and V is TRBV4-3; 13 positions agree with TRBD2. The TCR sequence derives from a woman aged 18-30 years with Graves' ophthalmopathy. What was sequenced was blood. The chain's CDR3 is CASSQGTSGGSTDTQYF. The CDR3 nucleotides read TGCGCCAGCAGCCAAGGGACTAGCGGGGGCAGCACAGATACGCAGTATTTT.